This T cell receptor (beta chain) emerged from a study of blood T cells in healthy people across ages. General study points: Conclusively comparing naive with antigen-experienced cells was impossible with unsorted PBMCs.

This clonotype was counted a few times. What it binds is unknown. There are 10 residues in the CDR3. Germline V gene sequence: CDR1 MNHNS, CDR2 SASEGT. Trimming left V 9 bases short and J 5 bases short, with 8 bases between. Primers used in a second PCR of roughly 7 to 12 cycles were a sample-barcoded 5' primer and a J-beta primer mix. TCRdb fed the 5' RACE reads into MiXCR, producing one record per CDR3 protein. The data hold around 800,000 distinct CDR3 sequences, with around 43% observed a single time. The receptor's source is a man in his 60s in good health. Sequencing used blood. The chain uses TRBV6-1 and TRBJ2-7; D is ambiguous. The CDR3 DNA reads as TGTGCCAGTGGGCTCGACGAGCAGTACTTC. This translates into CASGLDEQYF.